A single T cell receptor beta chain is shown here with its context. Its target is unknown. The record originates from a study of T cell responses to AZD1222 COVID-19 vaccine. Findings of the study overall: White British ancestry dominated among donors, who included more females, and clonal diversity was possibly underestimated.

The protocol was immunoSEQ multiplex PCR, while the TCRdb copy is restricted to in-frame clones and leaves out a portion. The sample holds approximately 160,000 clones, roughly 87% seen once. Germline V gene lookup returns CDR1 LNHDA and CDR2 SQIVND (reference sequence). V was shortened by 0 bases and J by 4 bases, with 13 bases between the two germline ends. This CDR3 has 16 residues. The sequence was collected from an adult in good health. The chain is built from TRBV19 and TRBJ2-1, with D possibly called TRBD1 or TRBD2 (5 bases each). The sample consisted of peripheral blood, taken on day 0 of AZD1222 vaccination. The CDR3 DNA sequence: TGTGCCAGTAGTATAGACGGGACGGGGCTATACAATGAGCAGTTCTTC. Amino acids: CASSIDGTGLYNEQFF. Supplemented by reference TRBV19 and TRBJ2-1, the full variable domain reads DGGITQSPKYLFRKEGQNVTLSCEQNLNHDAMYWYRQDPGQGLRLIYYSQIVNDFQKGDIAEGYSVSREKKESFPLTVTSAQKNPTAFYLCASSIDGTGLYNEQFFGPGTRLTVL.